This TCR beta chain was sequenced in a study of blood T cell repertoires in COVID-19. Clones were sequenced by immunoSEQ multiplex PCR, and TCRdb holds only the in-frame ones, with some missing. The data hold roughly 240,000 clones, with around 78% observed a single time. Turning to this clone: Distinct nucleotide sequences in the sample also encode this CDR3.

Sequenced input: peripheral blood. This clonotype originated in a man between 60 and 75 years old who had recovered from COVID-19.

The CDR3 reads CASSIRGYEQYF. CDR3 coding DNA: TGTGCCAGTAGCATCAGGGGTTACGAGCAGTACTTC. The chain recombines TRBV19 with TRBJ2-7; D is perhaps TRBD1 (6 bases). Germline lookup yields CDR1 LNHDA and CDR2 SQIVND (reference sequence). The V and J ends lost 6 bases and 4 bases respectively, with 10 bases between them. The CDR3 is 12 residues long.